These 10 T cell receptor beta chains were all obtained from the same sample, sequenced in a study of cytomegalovirus exposure and HLA in healthy donors. PCR primers comprised 60 Vbeta and 13 Jbeta primers. Sequenced by immunoSEQ multiplex PCR; TCRdb stores in-frame clones only, minus some. Among under 200,000 clones listed, around 68% were seen once. Sample: PBMCs. The receptors here all came from a woman aged 35 to 49 in good health and CMV-seropositive.

This clone has more than one count but fewer than ten. This sequence joins TRBV12-5 and TRBJ2-2; D call uncertain. Germline V gene lookup returns CDR1 LGHNT and CDR2 FRNRAP. The V gene lost 4 bases and the J gene lost 7 bases, with 22 bases spanning the gap. CDR3 length equals 17 residues. CDR3 in DNA: TGTGCTAGTGGTTACGCCGGTTACGCTGTCATTCACGGGGAGCTGTTTTTT. It yields the protein CASGYAGYAVIHGELFF. Full variable domain (outside the CDR3, taken from reference TRBV12-5 and TRBJ2-2): DARVTQTPRHKVTEMGQEVTMRCQPILGHNTVFWYRQTMMQGLELLAYFRNRAPLDDSGMPKDRFSAEMPDATLATLKIQPSEPRDSAVYFCASGYAGYAVIHGELFFGEGSRLTVL.

This rearrangement joins TRBV27 to TRBJ2-5; TRBD2 matches at 8 bases. The closer fit of TRBJ2-7 to the DNA end suggests the J call may be wrong. Germline V lookup: CDR1 MNHEY, CDR2 SMNVEV (reference sequence). The CDR3 loop spans 15 amino acids. The CDR3: CASSLAVAGIYEQYF. CDR3 nucleotides: TGTGCCAGCAGTTTAGCGGTAGCGGGAATCTACGAGCAGTACTTC.

The rearrangement joins TRBV10-3 to TRBJ1-2; TRBD1 is a possible D gene (5 bases). Germline-derived CDR1 and CDR2 are ENHRY and SYGVKD. There are 15 residues in the CDR3. V gave up 3 bases and J gave up 12 bases, with 23 bases separating them. This CDR3 is CAISEWGQERAMDTF. CDR3 bases: TGTGCCATCAGTGAATGGGGCCAGGAAAGGGCAATGGACACCTTC.

On this clone: At one end, the junction sequence differs from germline, possibly due to a read error. The chain links TRBV6-6 to TRBJ1-5; unclear D gene. Germline assignment: CDR1 MNHNY and CDR2 SVGAGI (reference sequence). The CDR3 loop spans 15 amino acids. Here the CDR3 reads CASSYSTYGDQPQNF. The CDR3 nucleotides read TGTGCCAGCAGTTACTCGACCTACGGGGATCAGCCCCAGAATTTT.

This chain uses TRBV28 with TRBJ2-2; 9 positions match TRBD2. The germline V gene encodes CDR1 MDHEN and CDR2 SYDVKM. With V trimmed by 9 bases and J by 6 bases, 11 bases remained unmatched. The CDR3 spans 15 residues. The CDR3 loop reads CASLAGVKRAGELFF. Here the CDR3 DNA reads TGTGCCAGTTTAGCGGGAGTTAAAAGGGCCGGGGAGCTGTTTTTT.

The chain has TRBV9 and TRBJ2-3; tentatively, D is TRBD2 (6 bases). The CDR3 totals 16 residues. Germline V CDR1 and CDR2: SGDLS, YYNGEE. Trimming left V 4 bases short and J 1 base short, with 16 bases between. Here the CDR3 reads CASSFYRASGTDTQYF. CDR3 nucleotide sequence: TGTGCCAGCAGCTTCTACCGGGCTAGCGGCACAGATACGCAGTATTTT.

The gene calls are TRBV2 and TRBJ1-4; TRBD1 matches at 9 bases. This CDR3 contains 15 residues. Germline CDR1 and CDR2: SNHLY and FYNNEI. V lost 6 bases to trimming and J lost 8 bases; unmatched junction nucleotides: 10. CDR3: CASREQGAVGEKLFF. CDR3 DNA sequence: TGTGCCAGCAGGGAACAGGGGGCGGTGGGAGAAAAACTGTTTTTT.

This clone was found a few times. The chain has TRBV28 and TRBJ2-7; 10 positions agree with TRBD1. Germline CDR1 reads MDHEN; CDR2 reads SYDVKM. The CDR3 is 14 residues long. V gave up 3 bases and J gave up 6 bases; unmatched junction bases: 5. The CDR3 sequence is CASSFGGQGREQYF. The CDR3 region has the DNA TGTGCCAGCAGTTTTGGGGGACAGGGGCGCGAGCAGTACTTC.

As concerns this clone: Compared with germline, one end of the junction differs, possibly owing to a read error. The chain employs TRBV5-1 and TRBJ1-6, with 7 bases fitting TRBD1. This CDR3 is 14 amino acids long. Germline V gene lookup returns CDR1 SGHRS and CDR2 YFSETQ. DNA of the CDR3: TGCGCCAGCAGCCCTGGACAGGCCAATTCACCCCTCAACTTT. Translated: CASSPGQANSPLNF.

The chain couples TRBV11-2 to TRBJ1-1; 10 bases map to TRBD1. Germline-derived CDR1 and CDR2 are SGHAT and FQNNGV. The CDR3 length is 16 residues. The V gene end was trimmed by 5 bases and the J gene end by 3 bases; junction bases not matched to a gene: 9. CDR3 bases: TGTGCCAGCAGCCCGAGACAGGGGGCGAGGGACACTGAAGCTTTCTTT. Amino acid sequence: CASSPRQGARDTEAFF.